This TCR beta chain stems from a study of vaccination effects on CD4 cells after COVID-19. Across the study: The two convalescent patients provided samples 16 days and one week before vaccination. Study conclusions and caveats: Clonal contraction was marked in infection- and vaccine-induced clones late after vaccination.

As for this clone: Its target is not known.

The trim removed 2 bases at V and 9 bases at J, leaving 12 bases unmatched. Germline CDR1 is MGHRA and CDR2 is YSYEKL. The CDR3 consists of 15 residues. Culturing for roughly 10 days preceded CD4+ T cell isolation. This table comes from immunoSEQ multiplex PCR, and its TCRdb copy is limited to in-frame clones, with some not included. The sample includes approximately 45,000 clones, around 76% of them seen just once. The sample consisted of CD4+ T cells from PBMCs cultured without peptide, taken before COVID-19 vaccination. The sequence came from a human donor who had a prior SARS-CoV-2 infection. The chain combines TRBV4-1 with TRBJ2-7; 8 nucleotides agree with TRBD1. The CDR3 sequence is CASSQPGQESLRQYF. CDR3 bases: TGCGCCAGCAGCCAACCGGGACAGGAGAGCCTACGGCAGTACTTC.